Sequencing of this TCR beta chain was carried out in a study of shared clonotypes between healthy human individuals. This CDR3 is built from 16 residues. CDR1 is MDHEN, CDR2 SYDVKM, per germline. The V and J ends lost 6 bases and 0 bases respectively, with 18 bases between them. Clones were sequenced by immunoSEQ multiplex PCR, and TCRdb holds only the in-frame ones, with some missing. The sample includes millions of clones, 85% to 95% of them seen just once. This chain joins TRBV28 and TRBJ2-7; D gene ambiguous. This TCR was recovered from a man aged 18 to 29 in good health. Some clones in this sample may be carry-over from other donors' samples. Source material: naive CD4+ T cells from PBMCs. Subset noted: CD45RA+ positively selected. The CDR3 here is CASSQARQTSSYEQYF. CDR3 sequence (DNA): TGTGCCAGCAGCCAGGCGCGGCAGACGAGCTCCTACGAGCAGTACTTC.